Reported below is one T cell receptor beta chain. Its antigen is undetermined. Donors likely had unrecorded immune exposures despite being nominally healthy when sampled. This entry is derived from a study of cytomegalovirus exposure and HLA in healthy donors. Study background: Caucasian-associated ancestry cluster membership applied to about 80% of 398 genotyped donors.

13 Jbeta primers and 60 Vbeta primers were used for the PCR. Here immunoSEQ multiplex PCR was the method, and the copy in TCRdb shows in-frame clones only, minus some. The sample records more than 150,000 clones, around 80% being singletons. General study points: An analysis done earlier found most TCR beta V segments productive about 87% or about 30% of the time. Judged likely to be a sequencing artifact was a cluster of highly shared sequence variants.

The TCR sequence derives from a girl aged 10 to 17 in good health and CMV-seropositive. Sequences were obtained from PBMCs.

CDR3 protein: CATSTIRTGSSYEQYF. In DNA, the CDR3 is TGTGCCACCAGCACAATTCGGACGGGAAGCTCCTACGAGCAGTACTTC. The chain uses TRBV15 and TRBJ2-7; weak D call: TRBD2 (5 bases). CDR1 is LNHNV and CDR2 is YYDKDF in the germline V gene (reference sequence). The ends were cut back, 4 bases at V and 0 bases at J, with 16 bases in the middle. The CDR3 totals 16 residues.